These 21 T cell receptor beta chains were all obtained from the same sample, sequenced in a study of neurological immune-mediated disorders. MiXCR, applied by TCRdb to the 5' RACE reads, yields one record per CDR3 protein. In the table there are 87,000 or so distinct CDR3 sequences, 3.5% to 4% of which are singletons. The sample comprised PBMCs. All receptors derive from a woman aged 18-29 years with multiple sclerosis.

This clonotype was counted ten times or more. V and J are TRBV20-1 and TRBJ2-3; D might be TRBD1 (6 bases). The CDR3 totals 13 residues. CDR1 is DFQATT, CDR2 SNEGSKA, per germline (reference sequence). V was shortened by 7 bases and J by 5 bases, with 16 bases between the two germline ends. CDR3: CSVESRGGDTQYF. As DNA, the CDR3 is TGCAGTGTCGAATCCAGGGGTGGAGATACGCAGTATTTT.

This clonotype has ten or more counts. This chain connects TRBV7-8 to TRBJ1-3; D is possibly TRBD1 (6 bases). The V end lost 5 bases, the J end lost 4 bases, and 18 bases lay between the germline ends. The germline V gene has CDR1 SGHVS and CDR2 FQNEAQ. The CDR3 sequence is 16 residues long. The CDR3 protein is CASSTELQGWGNTIYF. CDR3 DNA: TGTGCCAGCAGCACCGAATTACAGGGTTGGGGAAACACCATATATTTT.

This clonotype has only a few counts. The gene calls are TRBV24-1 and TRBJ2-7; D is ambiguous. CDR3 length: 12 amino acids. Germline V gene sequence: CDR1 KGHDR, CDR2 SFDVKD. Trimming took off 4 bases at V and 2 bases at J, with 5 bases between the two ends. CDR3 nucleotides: TGTGCCACCAGTGAGGGGACCTACGAGCAGTACTTC. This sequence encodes CATSEGTYEQYF.

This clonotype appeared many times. The CDR3 here is CSANNYEETQYF. The CDR3, as DNA: TGCAGTGCTAATAACTATGAGGAGACCCAGTACTTC. The genes are TRBV20-1 and TRBJ2-5; D is uncertain. There are 12 residues in the CDR3. Trimming took 4 bases from V and 5 from J, leaving 11 bases between them. Germline values: CDR1 DFQATT, CDR2 SNEGSKA (reference sequence).

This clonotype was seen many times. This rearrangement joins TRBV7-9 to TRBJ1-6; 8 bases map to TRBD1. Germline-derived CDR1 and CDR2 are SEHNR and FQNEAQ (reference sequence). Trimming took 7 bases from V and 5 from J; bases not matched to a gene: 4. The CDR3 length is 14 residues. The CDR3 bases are TGTGCCAGCACTAAGGGACAGGATAATTCACCCCTCCACTTT. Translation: CASTKGQDNSPLHF.

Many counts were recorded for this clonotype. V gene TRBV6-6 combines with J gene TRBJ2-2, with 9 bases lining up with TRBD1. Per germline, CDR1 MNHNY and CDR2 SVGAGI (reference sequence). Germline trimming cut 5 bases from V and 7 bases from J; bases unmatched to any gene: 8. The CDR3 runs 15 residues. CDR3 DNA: TGTGCCAGCAGTCTAGGACAGGGGTTGTTCGGGGAGCTGTTTTTT. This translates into CASSLGQGLFGELFF.

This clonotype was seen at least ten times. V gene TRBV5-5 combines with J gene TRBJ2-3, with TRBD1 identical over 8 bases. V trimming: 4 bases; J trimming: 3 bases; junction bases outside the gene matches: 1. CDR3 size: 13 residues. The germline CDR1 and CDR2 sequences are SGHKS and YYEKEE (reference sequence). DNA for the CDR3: TGTGCCAGCAGCGGACAGGGAACAGATACGCAGTATTTT. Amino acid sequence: CASSGQGTDTQYF.

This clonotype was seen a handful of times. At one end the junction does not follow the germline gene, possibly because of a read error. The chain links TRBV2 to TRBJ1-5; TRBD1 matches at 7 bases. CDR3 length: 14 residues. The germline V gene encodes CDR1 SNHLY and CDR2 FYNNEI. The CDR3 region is CATSTDRESQPQHF. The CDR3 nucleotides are TGTGCCACCAGTACCGACAGGGAGTCACAGCCCCAGCATTTT. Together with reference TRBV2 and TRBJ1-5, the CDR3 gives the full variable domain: EPEVTQTPSHQVTQMGQEVILRCVPISNHLYFYWYRQILGQKVEFLVSFYNNEISEKSEIFDDQFSVERPDGSNFTLKIRSTKLEDSAMYFCATSTDRESQPQHFGDGTRLSIL.

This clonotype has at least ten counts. CDR3 DNA sequence: TGCAGTGCTAGAGGAGGGGATAGCAATCAGCCCCAGCATTTT. Translation: CSARGGDSNQPQHF. This chain connects TRBV20-1 to TRBJ1-5, with a weak D call TRBD1 (5 bases). The germline V gene encodes CDR1 DFQATT and CDR2 SNEGSKA (reference sequence). This CDR3 contains 14 residues. Trimming left V 1 base short and J 0 bases short, with 7 bases between.

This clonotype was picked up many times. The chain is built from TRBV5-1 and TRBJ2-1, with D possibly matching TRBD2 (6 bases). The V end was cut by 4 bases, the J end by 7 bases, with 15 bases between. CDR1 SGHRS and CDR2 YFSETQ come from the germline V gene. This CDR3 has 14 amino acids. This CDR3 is CASSRLGPTNEQFF. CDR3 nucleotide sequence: TGCGCCAGCAGCAGACTAGGACCTACGAATGAGCAGTTCTTC.

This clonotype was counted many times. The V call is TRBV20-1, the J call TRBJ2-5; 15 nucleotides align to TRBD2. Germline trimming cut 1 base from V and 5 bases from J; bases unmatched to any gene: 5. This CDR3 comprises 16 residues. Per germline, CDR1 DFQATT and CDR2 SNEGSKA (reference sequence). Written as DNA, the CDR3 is TGCAGTGCTAGAGGGACTAGCGGGAGGGCCACGGAGACCCAGTACTTC. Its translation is CSARGTSGRATETQYF.

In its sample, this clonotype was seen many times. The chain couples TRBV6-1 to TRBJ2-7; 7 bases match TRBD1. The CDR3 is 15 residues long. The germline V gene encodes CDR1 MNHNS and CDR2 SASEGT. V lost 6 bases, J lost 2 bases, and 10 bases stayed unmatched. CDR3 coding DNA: TGTGCCAGCAGCCCGGACAGGACAGGAACCTACGAGCAGTACTTC. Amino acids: CASSPDRTGTYEQYF.

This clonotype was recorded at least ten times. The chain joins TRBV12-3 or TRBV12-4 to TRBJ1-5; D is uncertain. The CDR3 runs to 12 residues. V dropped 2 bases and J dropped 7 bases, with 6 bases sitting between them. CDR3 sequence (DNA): TGTGCCAGCAGTTTAAGACTACAGCCCCAGCATTTT. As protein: CASSLRLQPQHF.

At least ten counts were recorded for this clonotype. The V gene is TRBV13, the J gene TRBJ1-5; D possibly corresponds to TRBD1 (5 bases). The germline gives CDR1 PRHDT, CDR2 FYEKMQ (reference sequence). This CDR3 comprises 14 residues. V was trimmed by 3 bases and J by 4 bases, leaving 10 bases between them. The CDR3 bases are TGTGCCAGCAGCTTCGGGCAGGGTAATCAGCCCCAGCATTTT. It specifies CASSFGQGNQPQHF.

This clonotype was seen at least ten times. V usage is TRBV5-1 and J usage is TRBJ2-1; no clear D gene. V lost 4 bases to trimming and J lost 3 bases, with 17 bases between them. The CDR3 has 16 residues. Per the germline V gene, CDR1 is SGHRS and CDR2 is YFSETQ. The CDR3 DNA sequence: TGCGCCAGCAGCACCGGACCCACAAAGGTCTACAATGAGCAGTTCTTC. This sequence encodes CASSTGPTKVYNEQFF.

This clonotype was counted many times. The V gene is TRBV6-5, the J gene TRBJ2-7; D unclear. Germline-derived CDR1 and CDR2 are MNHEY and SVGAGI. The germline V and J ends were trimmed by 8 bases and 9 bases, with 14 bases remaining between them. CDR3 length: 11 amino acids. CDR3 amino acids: CASGGSRVQYF. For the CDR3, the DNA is TGTGCCAGCGGCGGCTCTAGGGTGCAGTACTTC.

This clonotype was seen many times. The chain's CDR3 is CASSLGRGNQPQHF. CDR3 coding DNA: TGTGCCAGCAGCTTAGGAAGGGGCAATCAGCCCCAGCATTTT. V gene TRBV11-2 combines with J gene TRBJ1-5; D not resolved. The germline V and J ends were trimmed by 1 base and 2 bases, with 6 bases remaining between them. There are 14 residues in the CDR3. CDR1 and CDR2 (germline): SGHAT, FQNNGV.

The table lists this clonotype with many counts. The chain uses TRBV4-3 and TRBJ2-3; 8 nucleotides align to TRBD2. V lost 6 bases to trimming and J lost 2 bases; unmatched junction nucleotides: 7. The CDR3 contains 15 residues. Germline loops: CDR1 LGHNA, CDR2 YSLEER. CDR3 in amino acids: CASSSGGAYTDTQYF. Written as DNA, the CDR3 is TGCGCCAGCAGTTCGGGGGGGGCCTACACAGATACGCAGTATTTT.

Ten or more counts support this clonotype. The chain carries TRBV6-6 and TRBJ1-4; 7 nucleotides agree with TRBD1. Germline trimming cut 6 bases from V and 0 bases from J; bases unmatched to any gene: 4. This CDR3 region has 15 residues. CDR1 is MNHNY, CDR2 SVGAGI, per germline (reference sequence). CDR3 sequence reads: CASSRTGATNEKLFF. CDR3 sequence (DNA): TGTGCCAGCAGCCGAACAGGGGCAACTAATGAAAAACTGTTTTTT.

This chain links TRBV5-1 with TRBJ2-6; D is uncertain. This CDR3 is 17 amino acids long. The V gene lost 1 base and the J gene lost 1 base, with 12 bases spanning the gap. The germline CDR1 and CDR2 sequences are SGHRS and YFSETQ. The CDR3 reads CASSLRFRSSGANVLTF. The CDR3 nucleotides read TGCGCCAGCAGCTTGAGATTCAGATCATCTGGGGCCAACGTCCTGACTTTC.

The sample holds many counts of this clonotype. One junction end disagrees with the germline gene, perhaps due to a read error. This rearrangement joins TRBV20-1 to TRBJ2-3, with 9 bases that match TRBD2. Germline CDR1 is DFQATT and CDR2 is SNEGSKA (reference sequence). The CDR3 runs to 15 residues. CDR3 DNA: TGCAGTGCCCTCCAAACCGGGACTAGCAGAGATACGCAGTATTTT. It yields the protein CSALQTGTSRDTQYF.